These 7 T cell receptor beta chains were sequenced from one sample in a study of T-cell reconstitution after alpha-beta-depleted transplantation in children. Unique molecular identifiers were used to barcode this TCRbeta library. TCRdb reanalysed the PCR reads using MiXCR and keeps one entry per CDR3 protein. Of about 130,000 distinct CDR3 sequences in the sample, about 9.6% were seen once. Sequencing was performed on PBMCs, mostly from graft donor cells, taken 180 days after TCRalphabeta/CD19-depleted stem cell transplant. These receptors came from a girl less than two years old who had a stem cell transplant for combined immunodeficiency, so the T cells may come from the graft donor.

This clonotype came up a few times. This rearrangement joins TRBV20-1 to TRBJ2-6; 12 bases map to TRBD2. V trimming: 5 bases; J trimming: 6 bases; junction bases outside the gene matches: 11. The germline V gene encodes CDR1 DFQATT and CDR2 SNEGSKA (reference sequence). The CDR3 totals 17 residues. The CDR3 DNA reads TGCAGTGCTGGATCCCTAGCGGGGGGGCTTCTGGCCAACGTCCTGACTTTC. Translating it yields CSAGSLAGGLLANVLTF.

In its sample, this clonotype was seen a few times. J is TRBJ2-3 and V is TRBV20-1, with 8 bases aligning to TRBD2. The germline gives CDR1 DFQATT, CDR2 SNEGSKA (reference sequence). Trimming removed 4 bases from V and 2 bases from J; junction bases left unmatched: 2. This CDR3 comprises 13 residues. CDR3 residues: CSANSGATDTQYF. For the CDR3, the DNA is TGCAGTGCTAATAGCGGGGCCACAGATACGCAGTATTTT.

This clonotype was counted between two and nine times. This chain joins TRBV20-1 and TRBJ2-1, with D possibly TRBD2 on 6 matching bases. Germline V CDR1 and CDR2: DFQATT, SNEGSKA (reference sequence). V lost 4 bases, J lost 5 bases, and 15 bases lay in between. The CDR3 has 14 residues. The CDR3 is CSAKPGGTNNEQFF. CDR3 nucleotide sequence: TGCAGTGCTAAGCCTGGCGGGACGAACAATGAGCAGTTCTTC.

This clonotype occurred many times. J is TRBJ2-1 and V is TRBV5-1; D gene ambiguous. The CDR3 consists of 13 residues. CDR1 is SGHRS, CDR2 YFSETQ, per germline. V dropped 0 bases and J dropped 4 bases, with 5 bases sitting between them. CDR3 loop: CASSLALYNEQFF. The CDR3 nucleotides read TGCGCCAGCAGCTTGGCCCTATACAATGAGCAGTTCTTC.

A few counts support this clonotype. The chain joins TRBV11-2 to TRBJ2-3; D is perhaps TRBD2 (7 bases). The CDR3 is 19 amino acids. Germline V gene sequence: CDR1 SGHAT, CDR2 FQNNGV. The ends were cut back, 7 bases at V and 1 base at J, with 27 bases in the middle. The DNA of the CDR3 is TGTGCCAGCACCCCTCGAGGGGGAAGAGCTAGCGGACGCACAGATACGCAGTATTTT. This encodes CASTPRGGRASGRTDTQYF.

This clonotype was seen a handful of times. V gene TRBV20-1 combines with J gene TRBJ2-7; D gene unclear. The CDR3 loop spans 13 amino acids. Germline V lookup: CDR1 DFQATT, CDR2 SNEGSKA (reference sequence). The CDR3 DNA sequence: TGCAGCGCACTCGGACCCTTAGGCTACGAGCAGTACTTC. This codes for CSALGPLGYEQYF.

This clonotype has only a few counts. The V gene is TRBV29-1, the J gene TRBJ2-1; D unclear. CDR1 is SQVTM and CDR2 is ANQGSEA in the germline V gene. This CDR3 contains 15 residues. V was shortened by 3 bases and J by 6 bases, with 18 bases between the two germline ends. The CDR3 region has the DNA TGCAGCGTTGACTCCGGGCCAGCTGGCGGCAATGAGCAGTTCTTC. Translating it yields CSVDSGPAGGNEQFF.